This T cell receptor (beta chain) came from a study of long-term antiretroviral therapy in people with HIV (dated by TCRdb to 2022 to 2024). For the wider study: The earliest samples were collected roughly a decade before the 2015 WHO recommendation for immediate ART, at a time when ART was usually postponed until CD4 counts fell. A total of 150 to 200 cryopreserved PBMC samples came from approximately 30 adults with confirmed HIV infection and were collected serially over a mean of about six years (range 1-12). No cross-contamination during QIAcube processing was shown when test extractions of a monoclonal T-cell line were performed alongside a few dozen polyclonal samples. Of the roughly 30 participants with HIV, eleven were female. This retrospective serial study examined whether starting ART and sustained HIV suppression were associated with changes in the composition and diversity of the TRB repertoire in peripheral blood.

The immunoSEQ hsTCRB v3.0 assay was used at survey level resolution to sequence the TRB variable region. A depth of roughly 35,000-55,000 T-cell genomes per sample was targeted for TRB sequencing. Pooled TRB libraries were sequenced on an Illumina MiSeq with a v3 150-cycle kit. In the authors' own workflow: Repertoire analysis ran in R within a reproducible Nextflow workflow covering QC, data transformation and analysis. Custom analyses were implemented in LymphoSeq2, an R package for AIRR-Seq data exploration. A handful of samples that produced fewer than 5000 total TRB sequences were removed, so 190 or so HIV repertoires were analyzed. Among the roughly 190 retained HIV repertoires, fewer than 65 were collected before ART initiation and more than 120 after ART initiation. Repertoires were downsampled to 5000 TRB nucleotide sequences, with summary statistics averaged over 100 downsampling iterations. TRB sequences were retained for analysis only if CDR3 regions of at least seven amino acids were present. Diversity was assessed using a clonality score derived from Shannon entropy and using the Gini coefficient. In repertoire networks, the top 5000 CDR3 amino acid sequences were linked whenever an edit distance of one separated two sequences. Antigen specificity groups and MHC restriction were predicted for TRB CDR3 amino acid sequences with GLIPH2. Known CMV, EBV, HIV or tissue antigen associations were flagged by matching CDR3 amino acid sequences against VDJdb and McPAS-TCR. Pre-ART, post-ART and control groups were compared with Wilcoxon signed-rank tests and Holm-Bonferroni correction. The source is immuneACCESS, and TCRdb retained only in-frame sequences with V and J called. Part of the clones is not carried over; for the studies checked, unresolved V genes explain less than half of this, and the remainder is unexplained. The D gene and trimming were derived from the DNA, and the V and J assignments and clone size from that table. For this sample there are some 30,000 clones; roughly 84% appear just once. The ten biggest clones cover roughly 1% of the sample.

Participants were included only if at least one PBMC sample before ART initiation and at least two post-ART samples were available. Every participant with HIV received treatment in the United States of America. Before DNA extraction, cryopreserved samples of about 0.9-11 million PBMC were thawed and washed. At the time of the earliest PBMC sample, participants with HIV were aged between 23 and 54 years. PBMC samples were contributed by each participant from 1-4 timepoints before ART initiation and 2-8 timepoints after ART initiation, with a median of 7 samples. For every participant, serial HIV viral load, CD4+ T-cell count, ART history and demographic data were obtained. A Qiagen kit on a QIAcube was used to extract genomic DNA from unsorted PBMC, with samples processed in batches of 12. This clone was seen only once. The antigen it recognizes is unknown. No base qualities exist here, and no much larger clone lies one base off it.

General conclusions and limits of the study: Compared with controls, HIV repertoires had narrower CDR3 length ranges, and the network structure pointed to an antigen-experienced repertoire that shifted only slightly toward naive after ART. ART initiation was associated with a significant increase in TRB diversity, but diversity stayed significantly below transplant donor controls even after long-term ART. Because pre-ART samples had limited cell numbers, profiling was done on unsorted PBMC rather than on sorted CD4+ and CD8+ T cells. The samples were dated from about 2003 to 2018, and the ART regimens that were used may be less effective than current ART regimens. Expanded TRB clones identified before ART initiation dominated the repertoire at all time points, although this dominance fluctuated and declined in many PLHIV after ART. Inferences about post-ART repertoire changes were limited because no data were available on ART adherence, viral resistance or therapy changes. Because PBMC availability was limited, only the TCR beta chain was sequenced, with no alpha chain pairing.

Sequenced material: unsorted PBMCs, taken 2 years after starting antiretroviral therapy. The source of this sequence is a man aged 45-65 years with HIV.

Here the CDR3 is given as CASSLSAGEETQYF. The nucleotides read TGTGCCAGCAGCTTATCGGCGGGAGAGGAGACCCAGTACTTC. The rearranged segments are TRBV7-9 and TRBJ2-5; 7 bases in the junction line up with TRBD2. The CDR3 runs 14 amino acids, cysteine and phenylalanine included. Only the CDR3 portion is preserved as DNA: 42 bases, with reading frame beginning at the first base. For CDR1 and CDR2, the germline V gene (reference sequence) lists SEHNR and FQNEAQ. Here V drops 2 bases and J drops 5 bases, and the junction holds 5 bases not matched to any gene.